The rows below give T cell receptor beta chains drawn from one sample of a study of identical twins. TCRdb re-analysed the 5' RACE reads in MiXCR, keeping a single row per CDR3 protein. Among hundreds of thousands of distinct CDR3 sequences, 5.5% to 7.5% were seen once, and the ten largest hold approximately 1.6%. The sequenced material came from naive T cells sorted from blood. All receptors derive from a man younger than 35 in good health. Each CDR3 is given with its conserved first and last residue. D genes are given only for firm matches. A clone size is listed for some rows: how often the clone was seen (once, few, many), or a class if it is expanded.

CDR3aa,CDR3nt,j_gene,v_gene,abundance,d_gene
CASSQDRPGSGHYEQYF,TGTGCCAGCAGCCAAGATCGCCCCGGGAGTGGCCACTACGAGCAGTACTTC,TRBJ2-7,TRBV4-2,-,-
CASLPAQGTNEQFF,TGCGCCAGCCTACCTGCACAGGGTACAAATGAGCAGTTCTTC,TRBJ2-1,TRBV5-1,few,-
CAIRSGTSGDTQYF,TGTGCCATCAGGTCCGGGACCAGTGGAGATACGCAGTATTTT,TRBJ2-3,TRBV10-3,many,-
CSVGDRGLNLGSETQYF,TGCAGCGTTGGGGACAGGGGGCTTAATCTGGGGTCAGAGACCCAGTACTTC,TRBJ2-5,TRBV29-1,many,TRBD1
CASSPGSLADTGELFF,TGTGCCAGCAGCCCTGGTTCACTAGCCGACACCGGGGAGCTGTTTTTT,TRBJ2-2,TRBV11-3,many,-
CASSQGITGANVLTF,TGTGCCAGCAGTCAGGGGATCACTGGGGCCAACGTCCTGACTTTC,TRBJ2-6,TRBV6-4,few,-
CAISAMSGPGADTQYF,TGTGCCATCAGTGCCATGAGCGGACCAGGAGCAGATACGCAGTATTTT,TRBJ2-3,TRBV10-3,many,-
CASRAGVTGELFF,TGTGCCAGCAGAGCGGGAGTAACCGGGGAGCTGTTTTTT,TRBJ2-2,TRBV6-2/TRBV6-3,many,TRBD2
CASSSLGWEVEGTGELFF,TGTGCCAGCAGCTCCCTCGGGTGGGAGGTCGAAGGCACCGGGGAGCTGTTTTTT,TRBJ2-2,TRBV7-6,-,-
CSVGDPLATNEKLFF,TGCAGCGTGGGGGATCCGCTTGCAACTAATGAAAAACTGTTTTTT,TRBJ1-4,TRBV29-1,many,-
CSARPSGGVDGYTF,TGCAGTGCCCGGCCCTCGGGGGGCGTTGATGGCTACACCTTC,TRBJ1-2,TRBV20-1,-,-
CASSLFIAGGHGTQYF,TGTGCCAGCAGCTTGTTCATAGCGGGAGGCCATGGGACCCAGTACTTC,TRBJ2-5,TRBV5-4,few,TRBD2
CASNLGVLTDTQYF,TGTGCCAGCAACCTTGGCGTCCTCACAGATACGCAGTATTTT,TRBJ2-3,TRBV6-2/TRBV6-3,-,-
CSARRQGASYNEQFF,TGCAGTGCTAGACGACAGGGGGCTTCCTACAATGAGCAGTTCTTC,TRBJ2-1,TRBV20-1,few,TRBD1
CASSLGQGVGEQPQHF,TGTGCCAGCAGTTTGGGGCAGGGGGTTGGCGAACAGCCCCAGCATTTT,TRBJ1-5,TRBV12-3/TRBV12-4,many,TRBD1
CASSQVSGSASEQFF,TGCGCCAGCAGCCAAGTCAGCGGGAGTGCCTCTGAGCAGTTCTTC,TRBJ2-1,TRBV4-1,many,TRBD2
CASKQGSGTEAFF,TGTGCCAGCAAACAGGGGTCCGGCACTGAAGCTTTCTTT,TRBJ1-1,TRBV2,few,TRBD1
CASSQLAGGPETQYF,TGCGCCAGCAGCCAACTAGCGGGTGGCCCAGAGACCCAGTACTTC,TRBJ2-5,TRBV4-1,many,TRBD2
CASSQDGRSRDEQYF,TGCGCCAGCAGCCAAGACGGAAGAAGCAGGGACGAGCAGTACTTC,TRBJ2-7,TRBV4-3,-,-
CASSSMLAGLEQFF,TGTGCCAGCAGCTCCATGTTAGCGGGACTTGAGCAGTTCTTC,TRBJ2-1,TRBV7-2,many,TRBD2
CASSLRQGWTGELFF,TGTGCCAGCAGCTTGCGACAGGGGTGGACCGGGGAGCTGTTTTTT,TRBJ2-2,TRBV11-2,many,TRBD1
CASSSGQGREQFF,TGTGCCAGCAGTTCGGGACAGGGTCGGGAGCAGTTCTTC,TRBJ2-1,TRBV7-6,many,TRBD1
CASSDPGGLATNIQYF,TGTGCCAGCAGTGACCCCGGGGGCCTAGCGACAAACATTCAGTACTTC,TRBJ2-4,TRBV2,-,-